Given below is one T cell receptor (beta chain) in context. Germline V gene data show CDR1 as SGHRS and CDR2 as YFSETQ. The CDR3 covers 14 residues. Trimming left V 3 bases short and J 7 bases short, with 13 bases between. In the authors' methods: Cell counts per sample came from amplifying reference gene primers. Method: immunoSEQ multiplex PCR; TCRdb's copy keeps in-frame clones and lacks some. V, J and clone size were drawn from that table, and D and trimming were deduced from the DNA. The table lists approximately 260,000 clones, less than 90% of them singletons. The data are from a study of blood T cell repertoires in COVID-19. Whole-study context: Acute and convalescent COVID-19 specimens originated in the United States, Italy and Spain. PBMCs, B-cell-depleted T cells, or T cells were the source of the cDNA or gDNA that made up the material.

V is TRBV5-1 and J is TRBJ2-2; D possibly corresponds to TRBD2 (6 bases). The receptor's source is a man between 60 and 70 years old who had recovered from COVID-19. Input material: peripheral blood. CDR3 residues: CASSSGLGGGELFF. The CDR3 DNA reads TGCGCCAGCAGCTCCGGACTGGGGGGCGGGGAGCTGTTTTTT. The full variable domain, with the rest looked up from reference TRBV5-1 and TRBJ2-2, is KAGVTQTPRYLIKTRGQQVTLSCSPISGHRSVSWYQQTPGQGLQFLFEYFSETQRNKGNFPGRFSGRQFSNSRSEMNVSTLELGDSALYLCASSSGLGGGELFFGEGSRLTVL.